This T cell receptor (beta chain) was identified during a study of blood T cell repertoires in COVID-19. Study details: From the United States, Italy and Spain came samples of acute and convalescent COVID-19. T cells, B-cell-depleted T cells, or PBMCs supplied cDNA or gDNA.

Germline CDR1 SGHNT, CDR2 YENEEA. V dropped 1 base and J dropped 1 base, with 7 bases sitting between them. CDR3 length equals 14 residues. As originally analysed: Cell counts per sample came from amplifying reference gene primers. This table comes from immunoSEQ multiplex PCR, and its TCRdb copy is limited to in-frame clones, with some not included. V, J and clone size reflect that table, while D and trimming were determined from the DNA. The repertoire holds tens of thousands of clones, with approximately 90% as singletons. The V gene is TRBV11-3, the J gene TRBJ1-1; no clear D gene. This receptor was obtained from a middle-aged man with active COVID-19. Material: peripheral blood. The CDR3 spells CASSLGSQNTEAFF. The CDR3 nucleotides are TGTGCCAGCAGCTTAGGGAGTCAGAACACTGAAGCTTTCTTT.